What follows describes a single TCR beta chain. Study processing details: Counts of nucleated cells, estimated from reference gene primer amplification, were obtained. Only in-frame clones appear in the TCRdb table, and some are missing; sequencing was by immunoSEQ multiplex PCR. The DNA was the basis for D and trimming; V, J and clone size are from that table. The sample gives 200,000 to 300,000 clones, over 75% of which show up once; approximately 0.7% is in the top ten. This sample is drawn from a study of blood T cell repertoires in COVID-19. Study-wide context: Samples came from the United States, Italy and Spain, spanning acute and convalescent COVID-19. In each case, the material was cDNA or gDNA derived from T cells, B-cell-depleted T cells, or PBMCs.

Germline V gives CDR1 SGHTA, CDR2 FQGNSA. V was trimmed by 6 bases and J by 0 bases, leaving 12 bases between them. The CDR3 runs to 14 residues. Source material: peripheral blood. The source of this sequence is a human donor in a cohort sampled during active COVID-19. The genes are TRBV7-2 and TRBJ2-7; D may be TRBD2 (6 bases). CDR3 protein: CASSSSGNSYEQYF. For the CDR3, the DNA is TGTGCCAGCAGTAGTAGCGGTAACTCCTACGAGCAGTACTTC.